A selection of T cell receptor beta chains follows, all from one sample in a study of radiotherapy plus CTLA-4 blockade in lung cancer. Method: immunoSEQ multiplex PCR; TCRdb's copy keeps in-frame clones and lacks some. Found here are roughly 30,000 clones, over 70% of them singletons; the top ten hold 24%. Sequenced here: peripheral blood, sampled from a patient treated with radiotherapy plus ipilimumab. The receptors were sampled from a human donor with non-small cell lung cancer that progressed on radiotherapy plus ipilimumab. CDR3s include the opening cysteine and the closing phenylalanine or tryptophan. Fields, in order: V gene, D gene, J gene, CDR3 length, clone size, CDR3 DNA, CDR3 protein. D genes are given only for firm matches. Clone size is shown for a subset of rows, as once, few, many or a class of expanded clone.

V: TRBV2
D: TRBD1
J: TRBJ2-2
length: 13
size: NA
DNA: TGTGCCTGCCGGGGACAGCCTACCGGGGAGCTGTTTTTT
CDR3: CACRGQPTGELFF

V: TRBV13
D: NA
J: TRBJ2-1
length: 9
size: few
DNA: TGTGCCAGCAGCTTCCCATGTCTCTTC
CDR3: CASSFPCLF

V: TRBV4-2
D: NA
J: TRBJ1-6
length: 13
size: NA
DNA: TGTGCCAGCAGCAGAGGGGATAATTCACCCCTCCATTTT
CDR3: CASSRGDNSPLHF

V: TRBV7-2
D: TRBD1
J: TRBJ1-2
length: 14
size: once
DNA: TGTGCCAGCAGCTTAGGAGTGACAGGGCTGGGCTACACCTTC
CDR3: CASSLGVTGLGYTF

V: TRBV5-1
D: TRBD1
J: TRBJ2-1
length: 14
size: NA
DNA: TGCGCCAGCAGGGAACAGGGGATGCACAATGAGCAGTTCTTC
CDR3: CASREQGMHNEQFF

V: TRBV7-3
D: NA
J: TRBJ2-2
length: 12
size: NA
DNA: TGTGCCAGCAGCTCCAACACCGGGGAGCTGTTTTTT
CDR3: CASSSNTGELFF

V: TRBV5-1
D: TRBD1
J: TRBJ2-3
length: 14
size: NA
DNA: TGCGCCAGCAGCTTTGGACAGGGGGACGATACGCAGTATTTT
CDR3: CASSFGQGDDTQYF

V: TRBV7-3
D: NA
J: TRBJ2-7
length: 13
size: once
DNA: TGTGCCAGCAGCCCGAGTCCCGGCTACGAGCAGTACTTC
CDR3: CASSPSPGYEQYF

V: TRBV5-1
D: TRBD1
J: TRBJ1-1
length: 14
size: once
DNA: TGCGCCAGCAGCTTGGAATCCACAGGGGGTGAAGCTTTCTTT
CDR3: CASSLESTGGEAFF

V: TRBV6-6
D: TRBD1
J: TRBJ1-1
length: 16
size: once
DNA: TGTGCCAGCAGATACGGGACAGCTTGGGGGAACACTGAAGCTTTCTTT
CDR3: CASRYGTAWGNTEAFF

V: TRBV5-1
D: NA
J: TRBJ2-5
length: 15
size: NA
DNA: TGCGCCAGCAGCTTGGCCCCAGCGGAAGAAGAGACCCAGTACTTC
CDR3: CASSLAPAEEETQYF

V: TRBV5-1
D: TRBD1
J: TRBJ2-5
length: 14
size: NA
DNA: TGCGCCAGCAGCCCAGGGGGCGCAGAAGAGACCCAGTACTTC
CDR3: CASSPGGAEETQYF

V: TRBV5-5
D: NA
J: TRBJ2-7
length: 11
size: NA
DNA: TGTGCCAGCAGCTACGCGTACGAGCAGTACTTC
CDR3: CASSYAYEQYF

V: TRBV28
D: NA
J: TRBJ1-5
length: 18
size: NA
DNA: TGTGCCAGCAGTTTATCCTCGACAGCCGCTGGGGGCAATCAGCCCCAGCATTTT
CDR3: CASSLSSTAAGGNQPQHF

V: TRBV5-1
D: NA
J: TRBJ2-5
length: 14
size: once
DNA: TGCGCCAGCAGCCGTGGACATTCCCAAGAGACCCAGTACTTC
CDR3: CASSRGHSQETQYF

V: TRBV5-4
D: NA
J: TRBJ2-5
length: 16
size: NA
DNA: TGTGCCAGCAGCGAATTGTCCGGGACGATGAGGGAGACCCAGTACTTC
CDR3: CASSELSGTMRETQYF

V: TRBV2
D: NA
J: TRBJ2-1
length: 12
size: NA
DNA: TGTGCCAGCAGTGTGACAGGGAGGGAGCAGTTCTTC
CDR3: CASSVTGREQFF

V: TRBV7-9
D: NA
J: TRBJ1-6
length: 12
size: NA
DNA: TGTGCCAGCAGCCTCGCCAAGTCACCCCTCCACTTT
CDR3: CASSLAKSPLHF

V: TRBV4-2
D: NA
J: TRBJ1-2
length: 15
size: NA
DNA: TGTGCCAGCAGCCAAGATCGGGGGGGCAGCTATGGCTACACCTTC
CDR3: CASSQDRGGSYGYTF

V: TRBV28
D: TRBD1
J: TRBJ1-4
length: 16
size: NA
DNA: TGTGCCAGCAGTTCCGGACAGGACTCAACTAATGAAAAACTGTTTTTT
CDR3: CASSSGQDSTNEKLFF

V: TRBV28
D: NA
J: TRBJ1-2
length: 12
size: NA
DNA: TGTGCCAGCAATTTACTGGGCGGGGGCTACACCTTC
CDR3: CASNLLGGGYTF

V: TRBV6-1
D: NA
J: TRBJ2-2
length: 14
size: NA
DNA: TGTGCCAGCAGTGAGGGCCCGAACACCGGGGAGCTGTTTTTT
CDR3: CASSEGPNTGELFF

V: TRBV6-1
D: NA
J: TRBJ1-1
length: 17
size: NA
DNA: TGTGCCAGCAGTGAGGTGTTTTGGGGGTTCATGAACACTGAAGCTTTCTTT
CDR3: CASSEVFWGFMNTEAFF

V: TRBV14
D: NA
J: TRBJ2-5
length: 12
size: NA
DNA: TGTGCCAGCACTGTGCGACAAGAGACCCAGTACTTC
CDR3: CASTVRQETQYF

V: TRBV6-4
D: TRBD2
J: TRBJ2-1
length: 15
size: few
DNA: TGTGCCAGCAGTACACTAGCGGGAGGGCCATTGGAGCAGTTCTTC
CDR3: CASSTLAGGPLEQFF

V: TRBV4-1
D: NA
J: TRBJ1-2
length: 12
size: NA
DNA: TGCGCCAGCAGCCAAGACTGGGGTGGCTACACCTTC
CDR3: CASSQDWGGYTF

V: TRBV11-2
D: NA
J: TRBJ2-1
length: 17
size: NA
DNA: TGTGCCAGCAGCTTAGACCACAGGGAAATCATTTACAATGAGCAGTTCTTC
CDR3: CASSLDHREIIYNEQFF

V: TRBV10-3
D: TRBD2
J: TRBJ2-3
length: 13
size: NA
DNA: TGTGCCATCAGACCCGGGGGGACAGATACGCAGTATTTT
CDR3: CAIRPGGTDTQYF

V: TRBV6-5
D: NA
J: TRBJ2-1
length: 15
size: NA
DNA: TGTGCCAGCACCGCGGACGGGAGCTCCTACAATGAGCAGTTCTTC
CDR3: CASTADGSSYNEQFF

V: TRBV6-4
D: NA
J: TRBJ2-3
length: 15
size: NA
DNA: TGTGCCAGCGCCCAAGGGATTTCTAGCACAGATACGCAGTATTTT
CDR3: CASAQGISSTDTQYF

V: TRBV7-2
D: TRBD2
J: TRBJ2-5
length: 14
size: NA
DNA: TGTGCCAGCAGCTTGAGCGGGGGGCAAGAGACCCAGTACTTC
CDR3: CASSLSGGQETQYF

V: TRBV25-1
D: NA
J: TRBJ2-7
length: 13
size: NA
DNA: TGTGCCAGCAGTGCCAGGGCGGCTGGGGAGCAGTACTTC
CDR3: CASSARAAGEQYF

V: TRBV28
D: NA
J: TRBJ2-7
length: 14
size: few
DNA: TGTGCCAGCAGTCCGAGTGGGGGTAGGGACGAGCAGTACTTC
CDR3: CASSPSGGRDEQYF

V: TRBV6-1
D: TRBD1
J: TRBJ2-1
length: 16
size: NA
DNA: TGTGCCAGCAGTGAAGCGGGGACAGGGTTTCGCAATGAGCAGTTCTTC
CDR3: CASSEAGTGFRNEQFF

V: TRBV11-3
D: NA
J: TRBJ1-1
length: 13
size: few
DNA: TGTGCCAGCAGCTTAGCTGGGTCAGAGGACGCTTTCTTT
CDR3: CASSLAGSEDAFF

V: TRBV4-1
D: TRBD2
J: TRBJ2-7
length: 14
size: NA
DNA: TGCGCCAGCAGCCAAGCACCAACGGGGGGAGAGCAGTACTTC
CDR3: CASSQAPTGGEQYF

V: TRBV18
D: NA
J: TRBJ1-4
length: 15
size: NA
DNA: TGTGCCAGCTCACCCTACAGCGCAACTAATGAAAAACTGTTTTTT
CDR3: CASSPYSATNEKLFF

V: TRBV27
D: NA
J: TRBJ2-7
length: 13
size: NA
DNA: TGTGCCAGCAGTTGGGCGGTGGCGTACGAGCAGTACTTC
CDR3: CASSWAVAYEQYF

V: TRBV7-3
D: NA
J: TRBJ2-1
length: 14
size: NA
DNA: TGTGCCAGCAGCTTATACAGCACGGGCAATGAGCAGTTCTTC
CDR3: CASSLYSTGNEQFF

V: TRBV7-2
D: NA
J: TRBJ2-3
length: 13
size: NA
DNA: TGTGCCAGCAGCCTTACCAGCTCAGATACGCAGTATTTT
CDR3: CASSLTSSDTQYF

V: TRBV5-1
D: NA
J: TRBJ2-7
length: 14
size: NA
DNA: TGCGCCAGCAGCCCCACAGGGACTGGATACGAGCAGTACTTC
CDR3: CASSPTGTGYEQYF

V: TRBV28
D: TRBD1
J: TRBJ2-5
length: 14
size: NA
DNA: TGTGCCAGCAGTCCGACAGGGGGTCAAGAGACCCAGTACTTC
CDR3: CASSPTGGQETQYF

V: TRBV27
D: NA
J: TRBJ1-5
length: 15
size: NA
DNA: TGTGCCAGCACCCCTGGAGGGTTGGGTCATCAGCCCCAGCATTTT
CDR3: CASTPGGLGHQPQHF

V: TRBV5-6
D: TRBD1
J: TRBJ1-6
length: 14
size: NA
DNA: TGTGCCAGCAGCGATGACAGGGGATATTCACCCCTCCACTTT
CDR3: CASSDDRGYSPLHF

V: TRBV5-1
D: TRBD1
J: TRBJ2-7
length: 14
size: NA
DNA: TGCGCCAGCAGCCGGGACAGGAATCAAGGCGAGCAGTACTTC
CDR3: CASSRDRNQGEQYF

V: TRBV7-9
D: NA
J: TRBJ2-2
length: 15
size: NA
DNA: TGTGCCAGCACCCACTCGCTAGCTCGTTCCGGGGAGCTGTTTTTT
CDR3: CASTHSLARSGELFF

V: TRBV28
D: TRBD1
J: TRBJ2-2
length: 18
size: NA
DNA: TGTGCCAGCAGTTTATCGGGGACAGGGAAGGGGAACACCGGGGAGCTGTTTTTT
CDR3: CASSLSGTGKGNTGELFF